This T cell receptor beta chain originates from a study of blood T cell repertoires in COVID-19. Here immunoSEQ multiplex PCR was the method, and the copy in TCRdb shows in-frame clones only, minus some. The data hold 55,000 to 90,000 clones, with 88% observed a single time. The CDR3 spans 16 residues. CDR1 is SGHRS and CDR2 is YFSETQ in the germline V gene. The junction had 10 bases not matched to a gene; V was cut back by 1 base and J by 5 bases. The sequence was collected from a human donor in a cohort sampled during active COVID-19. This chain joins TRBV5-1 and TRBJ2-5, with 8 positions matching TRBD2. The sequenced material came from peripheral blood. CDR3 region: CASSLMGSGNVETQYF. The DNA for the CDR3 is TGCGCCAGCAGCTTGATGGGTAGCGGGAATGTTGAGACCCAGTACTTC. The full variable domain, completed using reference TRBV5-1 and TRBJ2-5, is KAGVTQTPRYLIKTRGQQVTLSCSPISGHRSVSWYQQTPGQGLQFLFEYFSETQRNKGNFPGRFSGRQFSNSRSEMNVSTLELGDSALYLCASSLMGSGNVETQYFGPGTRLLVL.